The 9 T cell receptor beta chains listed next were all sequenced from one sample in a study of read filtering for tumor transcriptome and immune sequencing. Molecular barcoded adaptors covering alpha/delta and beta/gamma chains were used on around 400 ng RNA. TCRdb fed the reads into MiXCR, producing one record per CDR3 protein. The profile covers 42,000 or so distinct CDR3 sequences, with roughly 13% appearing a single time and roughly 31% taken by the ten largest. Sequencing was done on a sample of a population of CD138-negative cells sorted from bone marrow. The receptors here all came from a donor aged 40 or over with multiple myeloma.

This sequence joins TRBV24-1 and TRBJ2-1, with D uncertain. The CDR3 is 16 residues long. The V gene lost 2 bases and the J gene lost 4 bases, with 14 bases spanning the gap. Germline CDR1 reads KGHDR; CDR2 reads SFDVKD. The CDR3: CATSDSVAAGYNEQFF. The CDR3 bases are TGTGCCACCAGTGATTCCGTGGCGGCTGGTTACAATGAGCAGTTCTTC.

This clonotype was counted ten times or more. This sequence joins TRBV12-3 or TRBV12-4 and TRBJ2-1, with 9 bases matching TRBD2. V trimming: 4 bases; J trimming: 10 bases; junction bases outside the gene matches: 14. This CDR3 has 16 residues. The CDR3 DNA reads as TGTGCCAGCAGTTCAACTCTAGCGGGGCTTACGTTCGAGCAGTTCTTC. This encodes CASSSTLAGLTFEQFF.

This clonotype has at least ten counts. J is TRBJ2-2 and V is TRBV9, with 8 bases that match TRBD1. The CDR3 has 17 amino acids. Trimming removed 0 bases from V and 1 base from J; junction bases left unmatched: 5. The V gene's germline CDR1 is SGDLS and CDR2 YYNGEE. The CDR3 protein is CASSVAGTGWNTGELFF. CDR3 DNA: TGTGCCAGCAGCGTAGCAGGGACAGGATGGAACACCGGGGAGCTGTTTTTT.

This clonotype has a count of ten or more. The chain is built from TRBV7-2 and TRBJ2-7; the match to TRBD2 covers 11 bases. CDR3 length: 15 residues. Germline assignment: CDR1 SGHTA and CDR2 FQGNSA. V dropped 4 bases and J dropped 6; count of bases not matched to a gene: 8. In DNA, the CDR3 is TGTGCCAGCAGCTCCCGACTAGCGGGATACCTCGAGCAGTACTTC. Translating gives CASSSRLAGYLEQYF.

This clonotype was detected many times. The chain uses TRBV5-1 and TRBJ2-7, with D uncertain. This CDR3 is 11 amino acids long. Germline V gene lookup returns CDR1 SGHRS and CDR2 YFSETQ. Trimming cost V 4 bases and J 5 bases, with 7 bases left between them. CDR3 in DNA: TGCGCCAGCAGCCAATCAAACGAGCAGTACTTC. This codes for CASSQSNEQYF.

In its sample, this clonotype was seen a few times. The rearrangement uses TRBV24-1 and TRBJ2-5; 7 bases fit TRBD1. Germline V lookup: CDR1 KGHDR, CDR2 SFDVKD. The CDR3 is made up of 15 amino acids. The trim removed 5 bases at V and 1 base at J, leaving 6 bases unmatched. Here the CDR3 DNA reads TGTGCCACCAGTGGCCAAGGGGACAGCCAAGAGACCCAGTACTTC. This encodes CATSGQGDSQETQYF.

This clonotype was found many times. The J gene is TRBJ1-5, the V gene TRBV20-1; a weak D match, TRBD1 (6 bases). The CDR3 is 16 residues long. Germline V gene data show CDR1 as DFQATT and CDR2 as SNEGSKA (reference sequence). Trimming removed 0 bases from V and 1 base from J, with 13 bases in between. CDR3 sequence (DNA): TGCAGTGCTAGAGACACAGGGTTGGGAAGCAATCAGCCCCAGCATTTT. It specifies CSARDTGLGSNQPQHF.

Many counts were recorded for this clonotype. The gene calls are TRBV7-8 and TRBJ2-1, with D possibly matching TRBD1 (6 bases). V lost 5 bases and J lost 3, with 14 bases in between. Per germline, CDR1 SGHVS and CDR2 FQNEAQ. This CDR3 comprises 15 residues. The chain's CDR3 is CASSVVRGYYNEQFF. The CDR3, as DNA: TGTGCCAGCAGCGTTGTGAGGGGGTACTACAATGAGCAGTTCTTC.

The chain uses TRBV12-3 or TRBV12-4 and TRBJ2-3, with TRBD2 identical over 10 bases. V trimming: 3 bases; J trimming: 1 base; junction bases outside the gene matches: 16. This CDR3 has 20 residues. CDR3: CASSLGPSGSSDRGTDTQYF. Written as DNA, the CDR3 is TGTGCCAGCAGTTTGGGGCCTAGCGGGAGTTCCGATCGAGGCACAGATACGCAGTATTTT.